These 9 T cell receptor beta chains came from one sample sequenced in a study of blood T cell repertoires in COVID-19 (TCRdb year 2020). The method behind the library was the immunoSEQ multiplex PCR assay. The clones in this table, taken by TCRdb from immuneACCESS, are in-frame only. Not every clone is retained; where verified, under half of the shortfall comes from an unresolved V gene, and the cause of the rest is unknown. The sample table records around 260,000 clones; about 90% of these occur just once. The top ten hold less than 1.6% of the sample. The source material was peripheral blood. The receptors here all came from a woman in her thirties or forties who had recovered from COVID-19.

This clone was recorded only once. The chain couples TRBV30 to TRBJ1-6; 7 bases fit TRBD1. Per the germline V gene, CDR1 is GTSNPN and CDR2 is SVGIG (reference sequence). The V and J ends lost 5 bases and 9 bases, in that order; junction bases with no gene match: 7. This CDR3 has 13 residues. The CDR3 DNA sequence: TGTGCCTGGGGACAGGCTGGAGGTTCACCCCTCCACTTT. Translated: CAWGQAGGSPLHF.

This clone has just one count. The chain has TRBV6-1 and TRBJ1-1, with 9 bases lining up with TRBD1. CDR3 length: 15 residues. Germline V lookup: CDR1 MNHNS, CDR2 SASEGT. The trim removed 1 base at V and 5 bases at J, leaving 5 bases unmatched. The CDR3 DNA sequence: TGTGCCAGCAGTGAAGGGGGACAGGGCCAAACTGAAGCTTTCTTT. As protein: CASSEGGQGQTEAFF.

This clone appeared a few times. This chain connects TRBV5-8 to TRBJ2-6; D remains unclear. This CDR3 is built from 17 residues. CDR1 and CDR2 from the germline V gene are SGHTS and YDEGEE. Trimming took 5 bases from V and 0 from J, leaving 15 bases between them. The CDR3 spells CASRRKVGDSGANVLTF. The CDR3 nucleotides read TGTGCCAGCAGGCGGAAGGTAGGAGACTCTGGGGCCAACGTCCTGACTTTC.

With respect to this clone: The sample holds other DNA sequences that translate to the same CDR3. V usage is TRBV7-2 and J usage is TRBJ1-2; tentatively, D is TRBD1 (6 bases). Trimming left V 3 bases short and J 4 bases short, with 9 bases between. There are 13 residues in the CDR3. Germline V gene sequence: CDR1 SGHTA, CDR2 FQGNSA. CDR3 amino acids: CASSFTGPYGYTF. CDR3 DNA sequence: TGTGCCAGCAGCTTCACAGGGCCCTATGGCTACACCTTC. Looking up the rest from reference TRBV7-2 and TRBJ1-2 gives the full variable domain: GAGVSQSPSNKVTEKGKDVELRCDPISGHTALYWYRQSLGQGLEFLIYFQGNSAPDKSGLPSDRFSAERTGGSVSTLTIQRTQQEDSAVYLCASSFTGPYGYTFGSGTRLTVV.

CDR3 amino acids: CASSLGGLAGNEQFF. DNA for the CDR3: TGTGCCAGCAGCTTAGGGGGACTAGCGGGGAATGAGCAGTTCTTC. The genes are TRBV7-9 and TRBJ2-1; 13 positions match TRBD2. Germline CDR1 and CDR2: SEHNR and FQNEAQ (reference sequence). CDR3 length: 15 residues. V lost 1 base and J lost 7; bases outside the gene matches: 1.

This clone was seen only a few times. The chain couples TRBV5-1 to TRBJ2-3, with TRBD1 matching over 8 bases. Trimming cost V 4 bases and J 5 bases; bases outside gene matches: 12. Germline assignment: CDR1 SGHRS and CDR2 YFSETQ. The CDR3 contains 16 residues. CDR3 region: CASSPRTGTVGDTQYF. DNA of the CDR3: TGCGCCAGCAGCCCGCGGACAGGGACCGTAGGAGATACGCAGTATTTT.

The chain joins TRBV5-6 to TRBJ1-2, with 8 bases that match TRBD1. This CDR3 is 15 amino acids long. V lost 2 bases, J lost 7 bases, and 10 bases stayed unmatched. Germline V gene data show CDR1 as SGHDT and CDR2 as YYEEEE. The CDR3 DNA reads TGTGCCAGCAGCTTCGGACAGGGAGGTCGGTCTGGCTACACCTTC. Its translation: CASSFGQGGRSGYTF.

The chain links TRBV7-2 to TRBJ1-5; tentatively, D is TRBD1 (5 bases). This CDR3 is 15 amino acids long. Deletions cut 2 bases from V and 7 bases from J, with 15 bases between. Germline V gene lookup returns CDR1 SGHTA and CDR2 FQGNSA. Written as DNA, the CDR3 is TGTGCCAGCAGCTTACGTGCAGGGCAAGGGCAGCCCCAGCATTTT. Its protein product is CASSLRAGQGQPQHF.

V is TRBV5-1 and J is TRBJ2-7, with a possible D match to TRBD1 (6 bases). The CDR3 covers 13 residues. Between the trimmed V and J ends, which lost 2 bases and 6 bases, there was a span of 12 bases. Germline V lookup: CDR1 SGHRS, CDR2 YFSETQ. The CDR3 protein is CASSLTGSREQYF. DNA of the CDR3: TGCGCCAGCAGCTTAACAGGGAGTCGCGAGCAGTACTTC. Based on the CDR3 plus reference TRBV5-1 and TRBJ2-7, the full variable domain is KAGVTQTPRYLIKTRGQQVTLSCSPISGHRSVSWYQQTPGQGLQFLFEYFSETQRNKGNFPGRFSGRQFSNSRSEMNVSTLELGDSALYLCASSLTGSREQYFGPGTRLTVT.